The 5 T cell receptor beta chains reported below all come from one sample, sequenced in a study of T cell responses to AZD1222 COVID-19 vaccine. Profiled with immunoSEQ multiplex PCR; TCRdb holds only in-frame clones, not every one. The sample carries roughly 120,000 clones, roughly nine tenths recorded once. Specimen: peripheral blood, collected on day 0 of AZD1222 vaccination. These receptors originate from an adult in good health.

The chain couples TRBV7-9 to TRBJ2-7, with TRBD1 identical over 12 bases. This CDR3 spans 13 amino acids. V lost 5 bases, J lost 7 bases, and 3 bases stayed unmatched. Germline V gene lookup returns CDR1 SEHNR and CDR2 FQNEAQ (reference sequence). The DNA of the CDR3 is TGTGCCAGCAGCCCGGGACAGGGGGCAGAGCAGTACTTC. It encodes CASSPGQGAEQYF.

The chain joins TRBV4-1 to TRBJ1-1; 7 bases match TRBD1. The J segment lost 3 bases and the V segment lost 3 bases, leaving 10 bases of the junction unmatched. In germline, CDR1 is MGHRA, CDR2 YSYEKL. There are 16 residues in the CDR3. In nucleotides, the CDR3 is TGCGCCAGCAGCCATCCGCTTTCAGGGGGGGACACTGAAGCTTTCTTT. Residues: CASSHPLSGGDTEAFF.

The rearrangement joins TRBV20-1 to TRBJ2-3, with D tentatively TRBD1 or TRBD2 (6 bases each). Trimming took off 3 bases at V and 4 bases at J, with 17 bases between the two ends. The CDR3 has 15 amino acids. In germline, CDR1 is DFQATT, CDR2 SNEGSKA (reference sequence). The CDR3 reads CSASVFRGLSDTQYF. The CDR3 coding sequence is TGCAGTGCTAGTGTCTTCCGGGGGCTTTCAGATACGCAGTATTTT.

This clone was counted a few times. The chain carries TRBV2 and TRBJ2-7; D not resolved. Looked up from germline, CDR1 is SNHLY and CDR2 is FYNNEI. The length of the CDR3 is 11 residues. V lost 3 bases, J lost 3 bases, and 3 bases lay in between. The CDR3 sequence: CASSDSYEQYF. CDR3 in DNA: TGTGCCAGCAGTGACAGCTACGAGCAGTACTTC.

This clone is a singleton in its sample. The chain joins TRBV2 to TRBJ2-2; unclear D gene. V lost 4 bases to trimming and J lost 7 bases, with 4 bases between them. Germline V gene data show CDR1 as SNHLY and CDR2 as FYNNEI. This CDR3 contains 11 residues. CDR3: CASSAIGELFF. The CDR3 nucleotides are TGTGCCAGCAGTGCTATCGGGGAGCTGTTTTTT.